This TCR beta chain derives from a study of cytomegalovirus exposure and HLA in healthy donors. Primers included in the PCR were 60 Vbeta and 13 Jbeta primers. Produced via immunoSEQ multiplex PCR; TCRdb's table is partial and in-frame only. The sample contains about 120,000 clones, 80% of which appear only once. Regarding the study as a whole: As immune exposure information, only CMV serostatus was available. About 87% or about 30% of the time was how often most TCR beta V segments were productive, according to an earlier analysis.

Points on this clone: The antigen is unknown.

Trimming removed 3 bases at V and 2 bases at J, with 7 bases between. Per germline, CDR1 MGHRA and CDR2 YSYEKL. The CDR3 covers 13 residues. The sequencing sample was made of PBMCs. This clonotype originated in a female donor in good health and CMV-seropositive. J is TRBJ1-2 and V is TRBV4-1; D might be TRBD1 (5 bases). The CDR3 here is CASSHGQNYGYTF. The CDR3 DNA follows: TGCGCCAGCAGCCACGGACAAAACTATGGCTACACCTTC.